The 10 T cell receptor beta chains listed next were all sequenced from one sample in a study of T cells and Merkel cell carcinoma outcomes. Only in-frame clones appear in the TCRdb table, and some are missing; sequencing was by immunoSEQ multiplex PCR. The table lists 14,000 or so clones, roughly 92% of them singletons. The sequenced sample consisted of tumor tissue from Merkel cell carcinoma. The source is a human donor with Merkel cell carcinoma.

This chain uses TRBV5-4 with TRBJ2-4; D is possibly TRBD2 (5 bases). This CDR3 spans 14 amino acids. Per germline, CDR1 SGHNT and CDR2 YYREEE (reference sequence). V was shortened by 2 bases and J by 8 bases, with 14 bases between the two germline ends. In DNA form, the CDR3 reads TGTGCCAGCAGCTTAAAGCAGGCCGGGGACATTCAGTACTTC. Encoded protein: CASSLKQAGDIQYF.

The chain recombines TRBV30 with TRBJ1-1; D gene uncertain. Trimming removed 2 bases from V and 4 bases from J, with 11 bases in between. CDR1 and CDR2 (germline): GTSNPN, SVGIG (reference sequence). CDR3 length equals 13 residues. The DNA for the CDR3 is TGTGCCTGGAGTTTAACAGTGAGCACTGAAGCTTTCTTT. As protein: CAWSLTVSTEAFF. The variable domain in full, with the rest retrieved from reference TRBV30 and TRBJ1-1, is SQTIHQWPATLVQPVGSPLSLECTVEGTSNPNLYWYRQAAGRGLQLLFYSVGIGQISSEVPQNLSASRPQDRQFILSSKKLLLSDSGFYLCAWSLTVSTEAFFGQGTRLTVV.

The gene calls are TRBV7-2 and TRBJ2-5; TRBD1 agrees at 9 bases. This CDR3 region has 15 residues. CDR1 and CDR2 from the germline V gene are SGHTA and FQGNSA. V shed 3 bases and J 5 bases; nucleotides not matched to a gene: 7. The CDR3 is CASSFHRQGGETQYF. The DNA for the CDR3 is TGTGCCAGCAGCTTCCATCGACAGGGGGGGGAGACCCAGTACTTC.

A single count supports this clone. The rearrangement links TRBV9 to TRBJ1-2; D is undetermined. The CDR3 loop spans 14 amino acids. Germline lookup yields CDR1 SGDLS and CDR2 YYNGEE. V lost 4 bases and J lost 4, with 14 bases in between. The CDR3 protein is CASSIGGFTYGYTF. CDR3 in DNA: TGTGCCAGCAGCATAGGAGGGTTCACCTATGGCTACACCTTC.

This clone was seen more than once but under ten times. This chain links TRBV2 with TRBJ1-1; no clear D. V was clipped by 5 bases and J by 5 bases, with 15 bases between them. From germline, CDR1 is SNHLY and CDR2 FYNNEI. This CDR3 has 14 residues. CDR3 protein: CASSSQSLETEAFF. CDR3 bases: TGTGCCAGCAGTTCTCAGTCGTTGGAGACTGAAGCTTTCTTT. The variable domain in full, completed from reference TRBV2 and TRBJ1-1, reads EPEVTQTPSHQVTQMGQEVILRCVPISNHLYFYWYRQILGQKVEFLVSFYNNEISEKSEIFDDQFSVERPDGSNFTLKIRSTKLEDSAMYFCASSSQSLETEAFFGQGTRLTVV.

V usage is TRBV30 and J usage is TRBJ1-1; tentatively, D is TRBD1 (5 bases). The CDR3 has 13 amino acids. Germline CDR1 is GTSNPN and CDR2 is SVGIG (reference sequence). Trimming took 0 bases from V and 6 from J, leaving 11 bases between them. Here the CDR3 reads CAWSVVGGSEAFF. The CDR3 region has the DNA TGTGCCTGGAGTGTAGTCGGGGGTTCTGAAGCTTTCTTT.

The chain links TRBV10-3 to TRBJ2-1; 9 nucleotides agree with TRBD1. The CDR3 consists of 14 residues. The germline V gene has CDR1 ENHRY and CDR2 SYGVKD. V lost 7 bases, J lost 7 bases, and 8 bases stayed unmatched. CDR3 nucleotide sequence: TGTGCCATCATGGTCGGCGGGACAGGGAATGAGCAGTTCTTC. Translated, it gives CAIMVGGTGNEQFF.

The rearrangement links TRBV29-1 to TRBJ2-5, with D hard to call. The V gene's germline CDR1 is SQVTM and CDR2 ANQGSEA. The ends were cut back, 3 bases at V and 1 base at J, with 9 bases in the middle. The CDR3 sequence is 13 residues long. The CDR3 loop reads CSVDWGSQETQYF. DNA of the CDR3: TGCAGCGTTGACTGGGGAAGCCAAGAGACCCAGTACTTC.

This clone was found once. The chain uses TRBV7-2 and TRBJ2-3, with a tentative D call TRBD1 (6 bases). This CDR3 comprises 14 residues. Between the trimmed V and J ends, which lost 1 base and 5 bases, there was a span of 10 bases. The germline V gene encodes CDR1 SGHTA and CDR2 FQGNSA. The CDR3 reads CASSLGGRQDTQYF. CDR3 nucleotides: TGTGCCAGCAGCTTAGGGGGGCGTCAAGATACGCAGTATTTT.

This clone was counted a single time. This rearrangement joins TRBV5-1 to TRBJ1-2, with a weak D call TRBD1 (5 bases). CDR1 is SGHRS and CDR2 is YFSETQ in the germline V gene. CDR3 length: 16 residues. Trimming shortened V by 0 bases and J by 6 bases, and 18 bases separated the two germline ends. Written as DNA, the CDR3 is TGCGCCAGCAGCTTGGCCAGTTTGCAGGGCGAGCATGGCTACACCTTC. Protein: CASSLASLQGEHGYTF.